These T cell receptor beta chains were read from a single sample in a study of regulatory T cells in long-lasting Graves disease. TCRdb processed the multiplex PCR reads anew with MiXCR; each CDR3 protein has one entry. The table includes over 350,000 distinct CDR3 sequences, 15% detected once. The sample also formed part of further work on T cells in Graves' hyperthyroidism and ophthalmopathy.

The sequencing used peripheral blood mononuclear cells (PBMCs), collected at new diagnosis, from a patient treated with antithyroid drugs. All receptors derive from a woman aged 40 to 50 with Graves disease. Both conserved end residues are part of each CDR3. The D gene is left open where the match is weak. Size values are once, few and many counts, or a class for expanded clones, and some rows have none.

TRBV7-2,many,NA,TRBJ2-5,CASSSYWETQYF,TGTGCCAGCAGCTCCTACTGGGAGACCCAGTACTTC
TRBV28,many,NA,TRBJ1-6,CASSLEGSWRSPLHF,TGTGCCAGCAGTTTGGAAGGATCTTGGAGGTCACCCCTCCACTTT
TRBV28,many,TRBD1,TRBJ2-7,CASSLRDRGMYEQYF,TGTGCCAGCAGTTTACGGGACAGGGGAATGTACGAGCAGTACTTC
TRBV5-1,NA,TRBD1,TRBJ1-4,CASSTETGRGEKLFF,TGCGCCAGCAGCACCGAGACAGGGCGAGGTGAAAAACTGTTTTTT
TRBV28,many,TRBD1,TRBJ2-7,CASRRQGSFFYEQYF,TGTGCCAGCCGAAGACAGGGGAGTTTCTTCTACGAGCAGTACTTC
TRBV4-3,NA,TRBD2,TRBJ2-2,CASSQDRRGRVCSCTGELFF,TGCGCCAGCAGCCAAGATAGGCGCGGGAGGGTTTGCTCGTGCACCGGGGAGCTGTTTTTT
TRBV7-9,many,NA,TRBJ2-2,CASSLTMNTGELFF,TGTGCCAGCAGCTTAACCATGAACACCGGGGAGCTGTTTTTT
TRBV12-3/TRBV12-4,many,TRBD1,TRBJ1-6,CASSGGQGGSPLHF,TGTGCCAGCAGCGGTGGACAGGGCGGTTCACCCCTCCACTTT
TRBV5-1,few,NA,TRBJ1-3,CASSLAGPISGNTIYF,TGCGCCAGCAGCTTGGCCGGCCCGATCTCTGGAAACACCATATATTTT
TRBV12-3/TRBV12-4,many,NA,TRBJ1-6,CASSPLGGLYNSPLHF,TGTGCCAGCAGTCCCCTGGGGGGACTCTATAATTCACCCCTCCACTTT
TRBV6-1,few,NA,TRBJ1-2,CASSGNPRGYGYTF,TGTGCCAGCAGCGGGAATCCGAGGGGCTATGGCTACACCTTC
TRBV3-1,NA,TRBD1,TRBJ2-7,CASSQDLSGRAGGSYEQYF,TGTGCCAGCAGCCAAGACCTATCCGGCAGGGCAGGGGGCTCCTACGAGCAGTACTTC
TRBV27,many,NA,TRBJ2-2,CASSPTNTGELFF,TGTGCCAGCAGTCCAACGAACACCGGGGAGCTGTTTTTT
TRBV3-1,NA,TRBD1,TRBJ2-6,CASSQDLFGTGAPGANVLTF,TGTGCCAGCAGCCAAGATTTGTTCGGGACAGGGGCTCCTGGGGCCAACGTCCTGACTTTC
TRBV24-1,NA,TRBD1,TRBJ2-3,CATSDLAQGDTDTQYF,TGTGCCACCAGTGATTTGGCCCAGGGGGACACAGATACGCAGTATTTT
TRBV13,NA,TRBD2,TRBJ2-1,CASNTGTSGLNEQFF,TGTGCCAGCAATACCGGGACTAGCGGATTAAATGAGCAGTTCTTC
TRBV12-3/TRBV12-4,few,TRBD2,TRBJ2-7,CASSSSTTGRTPYEQYF,TGTGCCAGCAGTTCAAGCACCACCGGGAGGACCCCCTACGAGCAGTACTTC
TRBV18,NA,TRBD1,TRBJ2-3,CASSQETGTDTQYF,TGTGCCAGCTCACAGGAGACAGGGACAGATACGCAGTATTTT
TRBV30,NA,NA,TRBJ1-2,CAWSFGTRDGYTF,TGTGCCTGGAGTTTTGGGACACGAGATGGCTACACCTTC
TRBV19,NA,TRBD1,TRBJ2-7,CASTEGTGNEQYF,TGTGCCAGTACCGAGGGGACAGGCAACGAGCAGTACTTC
TRBV20-1,many,NA,TRBJ2-2,CSARATTRTDTGELFF,TGCAGTGCTAGAGCCACCACACGGACCGACACCGGGGAGCTGTTTTTT
TRBV28,many,TRBD1,TRBJ2-1,CASSLGTGGSLYNEQFF,TGTGCCAGCAGCCTCGGGACAGGAGGATCCCTCTACAATGAGCAGTTCTTC
TRBV7-2,many,NA,TRBJ2-5,CASSLVYGGLSGETQYF,TGTGCCAGCAGCTTAGTTTACGGGGGATTGTCCGGGGAGACCCAGTACTTC
TRBV9,many,NA,TRBJ1-1,CASSRSVNTEAFF,TGTGCCAGCAGCCGCTCTGTTAACACTGAAGCTTTCTTT
TRBV30,many,NA,TRBJ2-1,CAWSVFGAAYNEQFF,TGTGCCTGGAGTGTCTTTGGGGCGGCTTACAATGAGCAGTTCTTC
TRBV19,few,TRBD2,TRBJ2-5,CASSQTSGRRRKTQYF,TGTGCCAGTAGCCAGACTAGCGGGAGAAGGAGAAAGACCCAGTACTTC
TRBV6-1,NA,NA,TRBJ1-5,CASSPQDGGQPQHF,TGTGCCAGCAGTCCACAGGACGGGGGTCAGCCCCAGCATTTT
TRBV15,many,NA,TRBJ2-7,CATSRGHIEQYF,TGTGCCACCAGCAGGGGACATATCGAGCAGTACTTC
TRBV2,many,TRBD1,TRBJ1-1,CASSDRTGGTEAFF,TGTGCCAGCAGTGATAGAACAGGGGGCACTGAAGCTTTCTTT
TRBV24-1,few,TRBD2,TRBJ2-1,CATRGLADYNEQFF,TGTGCCACCAGAGGACTAGCGGATTACAATGAGCAGTTCTTC
TRBV19,many,NA,TRBJ2-3,CASSTQHTDTQYF,TGTGCCAGTAGTACCCAACACACAGATACGCAGTATTTT
TRBV12-3/TRBV12-4,many,TRBD2,TRBJ2-7,CASSLGTSDYEQYF,TGTGCCAGCAGTTTAGGGACTAGCGACTACGAGCAGTACTTC
TRBV6-2/TRBV6-3,few,NA,TRBJ2-3,CASGILMGATDTQYF,TGTGCCAGCGGTATCCTTATGGGAGCGACAGATACGCAGTATTTT
TRBV5-1,few,NA,TRBJ2-6,CASSFWGQSGANVLTF,TGCGCCAGCAGCTTTTGGGGGCAATCTGGGGCCAACGTCCTGACTTTC
TRBV6-2/TRBV6-3,NA,TRBD1,TRBJ2-1,CASSTTGVRLGSNNEQFF,TGTGCCAGCAGTACGACAGGGGTTAGACTTGGGTCTAACAATGAGCAGTTCTTC
TRBV6-2/TRBV6-3,many,NA,TRBJ2-3,CASSYEGLRTDTQYF,TGTGCCAGCAGTTACGAGGGCCTTCGTACAGATACGCAGTATTTT
TRBV28,many,TRBD2,TRBJ2-3,CASKERLAGDTQYF,TGTGCCAGCAAGGAGAGACTAGCGGGAGATACGCAGTATTTT
TRBV10-2,few,TRBD2,TRBJ2-1,CASSGTSGSYNGQFF,TGCGCCAGCAGTGGAACTAGCGGGAGCTACAATGGGCAGTTCTTC
TRBV9,many,NA,TRBJ1-2,CASSVGGANYGYTF,TGTGCCAGCAGCGTAGGTGGAGCAAACTATGGCTACACCTTC
TRBV19,few,TRBD2,TRBJ2-3,CASSSAGRSGSLTDTQYF,TGTGCCAGTAGTTCGGCGGGTCGTAGCGGGAGTCTCACAGATACGCAGTATTTT
TRBV29-1,NA,NA,TRBJ2-3,CSVFMMSGGTDTQYF,TGCAGCGTTTTTATGATGAGTGGAGGAACAGATACGCAGTATTTT
TRBV30,NA,NA,TRBJ1-2,CAWSVASNYGYTF,TGTGCCTGGAGTGTAGCCTCCAACTATGGCTACACCTTC
TRBV12-3/TRBV12-4,many,NA,TRBJ2-4,CASSHPGQAKNIQYF,TGTGCCAGCAGTCACCCCGGGCAGGCCAAAAACATTCAGTACTTC
TRBV28,many,NA,TRBJ1-2,CASSFQGNYGYTF,TGTGCCAGCAGTTTTCAGGGAAACTATGGCTACACCTTC
TRBV11-2,many,NA,TRBJ2-7,CASSLASSDYEQYF,TGTGCCAGCAGCCTGGCGTCTAGCGACTACGAGCAGTACTTC
TRBV6-9,NA,TRBD1,TRBJ2-1,CASSSTGIGNEQFF,TGTGCCAGCAGTTCGACAGGGATAGGCAATGAGCAGTTCTTC
TRBV20-1,many,NA,TRBJ2-7,CSARDRLGIPYEQYF,TGCAGTGCTAGAGATCGGTTAGGGATACCCTACGAGCAGTACTTC
TRBV6-5,few,TRBD1,TRBJ1-2,CASSYSNPRTGTGYTF,TGTGCCAGCAGTTACTCCAACCCCCGGACAGGGACGGGCTACACCTTC
TRBV28,many,TRBD2,TRBJ2-1,CASSLPAFPSEGSGSWNEQFF,TGTGCCAGCAGTTTACCAGCGTTTCCCTCTGAGGGGAGCGGGAGTTGGAATGAGCAGTTCTTC
TRBV12-3/TRBV12-4,many,NA,TRBJ2-1,CASSLERSSYNEQFF,TGTGCCAGCAGTTTGGAGCGGAGCTCCTACAATGAGCAGTTCTTC
TRBV7-6,NA,NA,TRBJ1-5,CASSPRPGNQPQHF,TGTGCCAGCAGCCCCCGTCCCGGGAATCAGCCCCAGCATTTT